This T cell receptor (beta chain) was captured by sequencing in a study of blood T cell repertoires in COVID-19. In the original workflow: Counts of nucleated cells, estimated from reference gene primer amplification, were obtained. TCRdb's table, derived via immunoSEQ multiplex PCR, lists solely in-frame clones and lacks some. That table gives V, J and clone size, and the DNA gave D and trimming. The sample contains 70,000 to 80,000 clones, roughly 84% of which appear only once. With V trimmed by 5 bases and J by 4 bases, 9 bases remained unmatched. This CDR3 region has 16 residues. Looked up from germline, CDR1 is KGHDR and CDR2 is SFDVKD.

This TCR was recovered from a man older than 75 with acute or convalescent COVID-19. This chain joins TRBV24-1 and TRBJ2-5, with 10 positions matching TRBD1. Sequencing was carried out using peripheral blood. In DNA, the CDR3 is TGTGCCACCAGTGCCGGAGACAGGGGGCTGAGAGAGACCCAGTACTTC. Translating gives CATSAGDRGLRETQYF.